This entry describes one TCR beta chain. Its target is unknown. PCR primers comprised 60 Vbeta and 13 Jbeta primers. Sequencing was performed with immunoSEQ multiplex PCR; in TCRdb, only in-frame clones are kept and a portion is missing. The sample has about 140,000 clones, approximately 73% seen once. The data are from a study of cytomegalovirus exposure and HLA in healthy donors. Whole-study findings and limits: The study reported that TCR beta sequences accurately predicted HLA-A and HLA-B alleles in most subjects. Data from an earlier analysis indicated that most TCR beta V segments were productive either about 87% or about 30% of the time.

Trimming left V 6 bases short and J 2 bases short, with 13 bases between. The V gene's germline CDR1 is SNHLY and CDR2 FYNNEI. The CDR3 covers 14 residues. This receptor was identified in a man aged 30 to 39 in good health and CMV-seropositive. Sequencing was performed on PBMCs. The chain carries TRBV2 and TRBJ2-5; D is perhaps TRBD1 (5 bases). This chain's CDR3 is CASRYGAAQETQYF. The CDR3 DNA reads TGTGCCAGCAGGTATGGGGCGGCACAAGAGACCCAGTACTTC.